This record looks at one T cell receptor (beta chain) sequence and its context. Antigen: not known. Germline and junction disagree at one end, which may indicate a read error. Co-extracted RNA and DNA came from approximately 20-30 mg of unsorted bulk tissue. Those sampled were patients whose primary liver carcinoma was treated by surgical resection. The study enrolled treatment-naive patients with chronic HBV infection. The sample belongs to a study of tumor-infiltrating lymphocytes in primary liver carcinoma. Overall study context: Tumor staging was T1-T3 N0M0; sizes spanned roughly 4.2 to 10 cm across. Findings of the study overall: Tumor samples exhibited a significantly greater top-250-clone fraction than blood samples (p = 0.039).

Germline CDR1 reads SGHAT; CDR2 reads FQNNGV. The CDR3 spans 14 residues. The researchers produced TCR beta cDNA from 450 to 600 ng total RNA with a constant-region primer. Investigators got TCR beta libraries out of three nested multiplex PCR rounds, done with slightly modified ARM-PCR. A C-beta reverse primer was combined with TRBV1-TRBV30 forward primers in the first two PCR rounds, and each round had around 10 cycles. Via MiXCR, TCRdb re-called the multiplex PCR reads, giving one row per CDR3 protein. The table includes 40,000 or so distinct CDR3 sequences, approximately 71% detected once. The sequencing sample was made of tumor-adjacent normal liver tissue. The TCR comes from a man aged 35-49 years with primary liver carcinoma and hepatitis B virus infection. J is TRBJ2-4 and V is TRBV11-2; either TRBD1 or TRBD2 may fit D (5 bases each). CDR3 bases: TGTGCCAGCAGCTCCGGGACCGGGGATAACGTTCAGCACTTC. Protein product: CASSSGTGDNVQHF. The variable domain in full, with the rest retrieved from reference TRBV11-2 and TRBJ2-4, is EAGVAQSPRYKIIEKRQSVAFWCNPISGHATLYWYQQILGQGPKLLIQFQNNGVVDDSQLPKDRFSAERLKGVDSTLKIQPAKLEDSAVYLCASSSGTGDNVQHFGAGTRLSVL.